Following are 7 T cell receptor beta chains from one sample sequenced in a study of Ad26.COV2.S vaccination and SARS-CoV-2 variants. Produced via immunoSEQ multiplex PCR; TCRdb's table is partial and in-frame only. The table has 350,000 to 500,000 clones, roughly 90% seen once. Treatment defined: roughly 19 received Ad26.COV2.S at low or high dose, single or two shots; several received placebo; per-sample allocation not given. Day 63 after the first injection of vaccine or placebo was the sampling time. This material consisted of peripheral blood, taken in a trial of Ad26.COV2.S vaccine versus placebo. These receptors came from a person between 18 and 59 years old who received the Ad26.COV2.S COVID-19 vaccine or a placebo.

The V and J genes are TRBV27 and TRBJ2-5; no clear D gene. Trimming removed 2 bases at V and 0 bases at J, with 7 bases between. This CDR3 has 14 residues. Germline assignment: CDR1 MNHEY and CDR2 SMNVEV (reference sequence). CDR3 region: CASSLNGNQETQYF. The CDR3 region has the DNA TGTGCCAGCAGTTTAAACGGAAACCAAGAGACCCAGTACTTC.

J is TRBJ2-2 and V is TRBV29-1; D unresolved. Germline V lookup: CDR1 SQVTM, CDR2 ANQGSEA. The V end was cut by 2 bases, the J end by 2 bases, with 6 bases between. The CDR3 runs to 13 residues. The CDR3 loop reads CSVEQRNTGELFF. The CDR3 DNA is TGCAGCGTTGAACAGAGAAACACCGGGGAGCTGTTTTTT.

The J gene is TRBJ1-5, the V gene TRBV19; possible D gene TRBD1, 6 bases. Between the trimmed V and J ends, which lost 7 bases and 6 bases, there was a span of 13 bases. This CDR3 has 13 amino acids. Germline-derived CDR1 and CDR2 are LNHDA and SQIVND (reference sequence). The CDR3, as DNA: TGTGCCAGTATGCAGGGGCCGGCTCAGCCCCAGCATTTT. Encoded protein: CASMQGPAQPQHF.

The rearrangement joins TRBV30 to TRBJ2-5; 11 nucleotides align to TRBD1. Unmatched junction bases numbered 9, after V lost 4 bases and J lost 5 bases. CDR1 and CDR2 from the germline V gene are GTSNPN and SVGIG (reference sequence). The CDR3 runs to 15 residues. CDR3 coding DNA: TGTGCCTGGAACACTGGACAGGGGGCGGGGGAGACCCAGTACTTC. Translation: CAWNTGQGAGETQYF.

The chain links TRBV5-5 to TRBJ2-3; weak D call: TRBD1 (5 bases). Germline-derived CDR1 and CDR2 are SGHKS and YYEKEE (reference sequence). The V end was cut by 3 bases, the J end by 8 bases, with 13 bases between. The CDR3 is made up of 13 amino acids. CDR3 DNA: TGTGCCAGCAGCTCAACAGGTCTCGGTACGCAGTATTTT. Translating gives CASSSTGLGTQYF.

V usage is TRBV3-1 (or the pseudogene TRBV3-2) and J usage is TRBJ2-5; D gene unclear. Germline V lookup: CDR1 LGHDT, CDR2 YNNKEL (reference sequence). The V end was cut by 2 bases, the J end by 7 bases, with 5 bases between. The CDR3 is 11 residues long. CDR3 nucleotide sequence: TGTGCCAGCAGCCAATCGGCGACCCAGTACTTC. Protein product: CASSQSATQYF.

This clone was detected a few times. V usage is TRBV19 and J usage is TRBJ1-3; D gene uncertain. Germline V gene data show CDR1 as LNHDA and CDR2 as SQIVND (reference sequence). The CDR3 loop spans 16 amino acids. The germline V and J ends were trimmed by 5 bases and 0 bases, with 14 bases remaining between them. CDR3 nucleotides: TGTGCCAGTAGTTCAAAGGCACTGGTCTCTGGAAACACCATATATTTT. Its protein product is CASSSKALVSGNTIYF. The full variable domain, completed using reference TRBV19 and TRBJ1-3, is DGGITQSPKYLFRKEGQNVTLSCEQNLNHDAMYWYRQDPGQGLRLIYYSQIVNDFQKGDIAEGYSVSREKKESFPLTVTSAQKNPTAFYLCASSSKALVSGNTIYFGEGSWLTVV.